The rows below give T cell receptor beta chains drawn from one sample of a study of blood T cell repertoires in COVID-19. Using immunoSEQ multiplex PCR, the repertoire was profiled, and TCRdb retains in-frame clones only, with some absent. Of 300,000 to 500,000 clones listed, 85% to 90% are singletons. The sample was PBMCs or T cells enriched from blood (not recorded which). The receptors stem from a woman aged 25 to 45 with acute COVID-19. The CDR3 runs from the conserved cysteine through the conserved F or W.

J gene: TRBJ2-7
V gene: TRBV28
CDR3 protein: CASSSGYEQYF

J gene: TRBJ1-5
V gene: TRBV5-8
CDR3 protein: CASSLGVSGSNQPQHF

J gene: TRBJ2-3
V gene: TRBV7-2
CDR3 protein: CASSSLGQADTQYF

J gene: TRBJ1-1
V gene: TRBV5-1
CDR3 protein: CASSFIGQGSTEAFF

J gene: TRBJ2-7
V gene: TRBV30
CDR3 protein: CAFGGQPSYEQYF

J gene: TRBJ2-3
V gene: TRBV3-1/TRBV3-2
CDR3 protein: CASSQDQSPGGTDTQYF

J gene: TRBJ1-1
V gene: TRBV29-1
CDR3 protein: CSVPGGGNTEAFF

J gene: TRBJ1-5
V gene: TRBV5-6
CDR3 protein: CASSLAGGNQPQHF

J gene: TRBJ2-1
V gene: TRBV13
CDR3 protein: CASTPWGGTYNEQFF

J gene: TRBJ2-1
V gene: TRBV7-9
CDR3 protein: CASSGSGSYNEQFF

J gene: TRBJ2-1
V gene: TRBV4-3
CDR3 protein: CASSQGRSSYNEQFF

J gene: TRBJ2-2
V gene: TRBV2
CDR3 protein: CASSGNRDTGELFF

J gene: TRBJ1-1
V gene: TRBV2
CDR3 protein: CASSIRGGGNTEAFF

J gene: TRBJ2-5
V gene: TRBV29-1
CDR3 protein: CSVDLSGGRETQYF

J gene: TRBJ2-7
V gene: TRBV27
CDR3 protein: CASSSSRGVYEQYF

J gene: TRBJ1-5
V gene: TRBV27
CDR3 protein: CASRRGTVEPQHF

J gene: TRBJ2-7
V gene: TRBV5-6
CDR3 protein: CASSLGLAGFSYEQYF

J gene: TRBJ2-7
V gene: TRBV4-1
CDR3 protein: CASSLQPGQSYEQYF

J gene: TRBJ1-5
V gene: TRBV5-6
CDR3 protein: CASSSSWTGSNQPQHF

J gene: TRBJ2-2
V gene: TRBV7-2
CDR3 protein: CASSARLAAGELFF

J gene: TRBJ1-3
V gene: TRBV7-2
CDR3 protein: CASSLIVGNTIYF

J gene: TRBJ1-4
V gene: TRBV15
CDR3 protein: CATSRDQGATEKLFF

J gene: TRBJ1-1
V gene: TRBV7-9
CDR3 protein: CASSRNQGALSEAFF

J gene: TRBJ2-7
V gene: TRBV7-8
CDR3 protein: CASSLSSYEQYF

J gene: TRBJ2-3
V gene: TRBV10-1
CDR3 protein: CASSEFRTSPTDTQYF

J gene: TRBJ1-3
V gene: TRBV9
CDR3 protein: CASSVGAVSGNTIYF

J gene: TRBJ2-5
V gene: TRBV5-4
CDR3 protein: CASSLRLAALQETQYF

J gene: TRBJ2-1
V gene: TRBV18
CDR3 protein: CASSPDNEQFF

J gene: TRBJ1-2
V gene: TRBV13
CDR3 protein: CASSIDRTTYGYTF

J gene: TRBJ2-5
V gene: TRBV2
CDR3 protein: CASSEVKLAWEETQYF

J gene: TRBJ1-6
V gene: TRBV7-8
CDR3 protein: CASSLGQINDNSPLHF

J gene: TRBJ1-2
V gene: TRBV7-2
CDR3 protein: CASSLDTGTLRGYTF

J gene: TRBJ2-3
V gene: TRBV5-5
CDR3 protein: CASSGIAAATDTQYF